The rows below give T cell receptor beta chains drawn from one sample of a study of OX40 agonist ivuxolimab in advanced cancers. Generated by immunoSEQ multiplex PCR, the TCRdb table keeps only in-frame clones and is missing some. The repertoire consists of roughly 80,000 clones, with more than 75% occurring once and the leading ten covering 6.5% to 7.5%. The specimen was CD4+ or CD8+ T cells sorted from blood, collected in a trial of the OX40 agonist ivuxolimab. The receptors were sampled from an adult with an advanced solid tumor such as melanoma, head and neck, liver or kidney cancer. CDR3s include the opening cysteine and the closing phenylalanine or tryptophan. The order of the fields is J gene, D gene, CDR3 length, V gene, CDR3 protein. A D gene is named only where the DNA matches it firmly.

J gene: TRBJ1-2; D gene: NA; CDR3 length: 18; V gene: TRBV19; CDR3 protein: CASSLSGAGSRTNYGYTF
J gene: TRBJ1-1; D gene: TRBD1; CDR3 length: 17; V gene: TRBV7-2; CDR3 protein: CASSLGTRGRGTTEAFF
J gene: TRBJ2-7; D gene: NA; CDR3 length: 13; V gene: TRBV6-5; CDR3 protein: CASSRASLREQYF
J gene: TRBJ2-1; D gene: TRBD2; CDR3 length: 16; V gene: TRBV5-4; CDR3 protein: CASSLAGASSYNEQFF
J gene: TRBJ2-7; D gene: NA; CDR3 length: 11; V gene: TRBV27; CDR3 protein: CASRRNYEQYF
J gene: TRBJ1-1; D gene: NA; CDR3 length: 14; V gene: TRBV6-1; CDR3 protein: CASSEVSGFTGAFF
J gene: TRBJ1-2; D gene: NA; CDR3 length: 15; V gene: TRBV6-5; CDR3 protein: CASSYWTALGLGYTF
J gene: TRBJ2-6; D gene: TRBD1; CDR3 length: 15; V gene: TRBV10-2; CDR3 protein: CASSADRAGANVLTF
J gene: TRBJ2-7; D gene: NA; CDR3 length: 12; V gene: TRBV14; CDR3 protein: CASSWRSYEQYF
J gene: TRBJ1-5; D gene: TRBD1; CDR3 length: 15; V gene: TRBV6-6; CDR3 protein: CASRMDRWSDQPQHF
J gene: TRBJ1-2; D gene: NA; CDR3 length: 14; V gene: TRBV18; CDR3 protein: CASSPNSLIYGYTF
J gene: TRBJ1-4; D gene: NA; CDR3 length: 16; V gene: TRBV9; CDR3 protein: CASSVGEQGLYEKLFF
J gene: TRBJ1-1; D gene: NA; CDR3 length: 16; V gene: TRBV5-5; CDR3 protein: CASSFSRGALNTEAFF
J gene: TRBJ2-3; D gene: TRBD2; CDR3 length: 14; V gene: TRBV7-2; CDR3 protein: CASSSPGLIDTQYF
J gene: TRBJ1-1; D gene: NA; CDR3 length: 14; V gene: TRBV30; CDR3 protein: CASHRDALNTEAFF